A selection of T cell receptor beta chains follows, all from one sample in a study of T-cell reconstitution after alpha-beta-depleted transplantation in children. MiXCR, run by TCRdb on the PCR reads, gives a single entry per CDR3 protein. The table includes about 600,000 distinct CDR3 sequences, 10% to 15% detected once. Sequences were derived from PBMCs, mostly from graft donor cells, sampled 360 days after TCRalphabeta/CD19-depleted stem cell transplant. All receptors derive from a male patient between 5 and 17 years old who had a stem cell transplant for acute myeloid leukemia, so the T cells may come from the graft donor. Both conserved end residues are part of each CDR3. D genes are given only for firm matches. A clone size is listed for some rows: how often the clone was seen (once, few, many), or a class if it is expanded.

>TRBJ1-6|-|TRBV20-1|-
TGCAGTGCTAAGGGACGGTATAATTCACCCCTCCACTTT
CSAKGRYNSPLHF
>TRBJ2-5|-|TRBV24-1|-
TGTGCCACCAGTGACAACCAAGGCCGAGGAGAGACCCAGTACTTC
CATSDNQGRGETQYF
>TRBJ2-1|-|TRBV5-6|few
TGTGCCAGCAGCTCCGCAGTGAGCTCCTACAATGAGCAGTTCTTC
CASSSAVSSYNEQFF
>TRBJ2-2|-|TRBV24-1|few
TGTGCCACCAGTGATTTACTTAACACCGGGGAGCTGTTTTTT
CATSDLLNTGELFF
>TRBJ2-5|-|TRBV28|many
TGTGCCAGCGGGAAGGGGGGTCCAGAGACCCAGTACTTC
CASGKGGPETQYF
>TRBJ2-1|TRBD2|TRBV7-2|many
TGTGCCAGCAGCTTAGTGGGACTAGGTAATGAGCAGTTCTTC
CASSLVGLGNEQFF
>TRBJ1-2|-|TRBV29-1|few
TGCAGCGTTGTTCCGGGACGGCCCAACTATGGCTACACCTTC
CSVVPGRPNYGYTF
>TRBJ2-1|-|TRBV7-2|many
TGTGCCAGCAGTTCCGGTGTGGGAGACTCCTACAATGAGCAGTTCTTC
CASSSGVGDSYNEQFF
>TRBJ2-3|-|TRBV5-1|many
TGCGCCAGCAGCTTCATCGGAACCCCAGATACGCAGTATTTT
CASSFIGTPDTQYF
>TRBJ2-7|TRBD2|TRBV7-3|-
TGTGCCAGCAGCTTAAGGGGACTAGTCGGGCCCCACTACGAGCAGTACTTC
CASSLRGLVGPHYEQYF
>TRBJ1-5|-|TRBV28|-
TGTGCCAGCAGCCCTACCATGGGAGGGATAAGTAATCAGCCCCAGCATTTT
CASSPTMGGISNQPQHF
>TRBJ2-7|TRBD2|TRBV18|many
TGTGCCAGCTCACCACCTAGCGGGAAAAACAACGAGCAGTACTTC
CASSPPSGKNNEQYF
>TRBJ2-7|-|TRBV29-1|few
TGCAGCGTTTCGGAGGGGACAGTGGAGCAGTACTTC
CSVSEGTVEQYF
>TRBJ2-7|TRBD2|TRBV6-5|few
TGTGCCAGCAGTTTCATTAGCGGGATAGCCTACGAGCAGTACTTC
CASSFISGIAYEQYF